This T cell receptor (beta chain) is drawn from a study of blood T cell repertoires in COVID-19. About the research overall: Material from acute and convalescent COVID-19 was sourced from the United States, Italy and Spain. Sources were T cells, B-cell-depleted T cells, or PBMCs; the material itself was cDNA or gDNA.

Authors' processing steps: Amplification from reference gene primers served as the basis for estimated nucleated cell counts. Generated by immunoSEQ multiplex PCR, the TCRdb table keeps only in-frame clones and is missing some. V, J and clone size are those of that table, while D and trimming were read from the DNA. The table has 55,000 to 95,000 clones, roughly 82% seen once; the top ten hold approximately 1.9%. The TCR comes from an older woman with acute or convalescent COVID-19. The specimen was peripheral blood.

The CDR3 DNA sequence: TGTGCCAGCAGCCCGGGACAGGGAAATGAAAAACTGTTTTTT. Encoded protein: CASSPGQGNEKLFF. This chain joins TRBV5-6 and TRBJ1-4; 9 positions match TRBD1. Germline assignment: CDR1 SGHDT and CDR2 YYEEEE. After removal of 4 bases from V and 5 bases from J, the junction contained 3 bases not matched to a gene. This CDR3 spans 14 amino acids.